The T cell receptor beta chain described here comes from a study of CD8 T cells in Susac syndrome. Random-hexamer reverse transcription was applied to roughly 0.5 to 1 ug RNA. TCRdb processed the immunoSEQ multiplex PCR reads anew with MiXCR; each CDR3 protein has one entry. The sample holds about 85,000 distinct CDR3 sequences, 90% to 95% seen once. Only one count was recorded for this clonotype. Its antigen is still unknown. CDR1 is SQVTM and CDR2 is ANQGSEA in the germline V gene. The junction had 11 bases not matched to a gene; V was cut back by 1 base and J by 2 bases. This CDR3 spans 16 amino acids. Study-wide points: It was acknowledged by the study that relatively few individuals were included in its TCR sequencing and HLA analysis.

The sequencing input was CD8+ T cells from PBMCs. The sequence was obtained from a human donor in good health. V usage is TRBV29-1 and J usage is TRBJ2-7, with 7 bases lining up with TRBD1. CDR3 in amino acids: CSVEANRGQSPYEQYF. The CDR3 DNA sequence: TGCAGCGTTGAAGCAAACAGGGGCCAATCGCCCTACGAGCAGTACTTC.